Sequencing of this T cell receptor beta chain was carried out in a study of siplizumab effects on memory and regulatory T cells (dated by TCRdb to between 2017 and 2020). In the study overall: The study looked at the effect of siplizumab, an anti-CD2 antibody, on alloreactive T-cell subsets in allogeneic mixed lymphocyte reactions made from human PBMCs. The paper's findings and limits, for the study overall: Because sequences below about 10^-5 frequency were poorly captured, only a minor fraction of alloreactive clones could be mapped to unstimulated subsets. The suppressive function of proliferating Tregs from siplizumab cultures was not functionally confirmed. Roughly 75-97% of proliferating CD4+ or CD8+ clones could not be assigned a naive or memory phenotype. The cumulative frequency of alloreactive sequences traceable to unstimulated CD4+ memory T cells was significantly reduced by siplizumab. Unstimulated naive T cells appeared more diverse than memory T cells, and naive cells seemed to contribute substantially to the alloresponse. Among mappable alloreactive CD4+ clones, the Treg-derived fraction averaged approximately 69% with siplizumab versus around 25% in control reactions.

Of note for this clone: Its antigen is unknown. Base qualities were left out, and no much larger clone turns up one base away.

Libraries were made using the immunoSEQ multiplex PCR assay. Each sample had roughly 90,000 TCR templates assayed by the deep sequencing platform. Genomic DNA extracted from sorted T cells was used for TCRbeta CDR3 sequencing. The authors' pipeline ran thus. The R programming language was used for the clonal analysis of the TCRbeta CDR3 data. Alloreactive CD4+ and CD8+ clones were identified by comparing unstimulated samples to CFSE-low samples taken after the reaction. By matching sequences to the repertoires of sorted unstimulated Treg and non-Treg cells, each alloreactive CD4+ clone was assigned a regulatory or non-regulatory origin. Entries here come from immuneACCESS through TCRdb and include only in-frame sequences with V and J called. Some clones fail to appear in such tables; in the studies checked, an unresolved V gene covers under half of the shortfall, and the cause of the remainder is unknown. D and trimming were read from the DNA, whereas the V and J calls and clone size are those reported in that table. The sample has roughly 110,000 clones on record, just over 90% of them singletons. The top ten clones comprise 0.16% of the sample.

V has 3 bases trimmed and J has 6 bases trimmed; junction bases matching no gene number 12. CDR1 and CDR2 are drawn from the germline V gene: KGHSH, LQKENI. Taken from cysteine to phenylalanine, the CDR3 has 16 residues. Here the CDR3 DNA is all that survives: 48 bases in frame from base 1. TCRbeta CDR3 sequencing was performed on sorted unstimulated T cells and on proliferating T cells recovered from mixed lymphocyte reactions. Fresh whole blood from ten HLA-typed healthy donors was used as the source from which PBMCs were isolated. Unstimulated CD4+ non-regulatory T cells were FACS-sorted to map the origin of alloreactive clones.

Material for sequencing was non-Treg CD4+ T cells sorted from blood. Reading the label with the study, this specimen's cell subset or site is: FACS-sorted unstimulated CD4+ non-regulatory T cells. The receptor comes from a human donor in good health. The sequence is built from TRBV18 and TRBJ2-3; the junction holds 7 bases that match TRBD2. CDR3 protein: CASSPSLDRGVDTQYF. The DNA is as follows: TGTGCCAGCTCACCTTCCTTAGACCGGGGGGTGGATACGCAGTATTTT.